This TCR beta chain originates from a study of blood T cells in healthy people across ages. This clonotype has a handful of counts. The antigen is undetermined. Possible read error: a much larger clone is one base away. Primers used in a second PCR of about 6 to 11 cycles were a sample-barcoded 5' primer and a J-beta primer mix. TCRdb independently ran MiXCR on the 5' RACE reads; one entry per CDR3 protein. The sample consists of around 670,000 distinct CDR3 sequences, about 30% of them appearing once. General study results and limits: Age advanced and TCR beta diversity per million T cells fell, roughly linearly. Compared with aged donors, long-lived donors showed fewer expanded clones, suggesting selection. Strong correlation was found linking TCR beta diversity to naive T cell percentage.

V was clipped by 6 bases and J by 3 bases, with 21 bases between them. The CDR3 sequence is 15 residues long. Germline assignment: CDR1 DFQATT and CDR2 SNEGSKA (reference sequence). The sample comprised blood. The sequence came from a woman over 75 in good health. The V and J genes are TRBV20-1 and TRBJ2-7; perhaps TRBD1 as D (5 bases). Here the CDR3 reads CSAYAQSPGLYEQYF. DNA of the CDR3: TGCAGTGCCTATGCCCAATCTCCAGGGCTCTACGAGCAGTACTTC.